The clone carrying this T cell receptor beta chain has just a few counts. Together with a sample-barcoded 5' primer, a J-beta primer mix was included in a second PCR lasting about 6 to 11 cycles. Paired-end reads containing CDR3 totaled no fewer than 3 million for each sample. MiXCR, applied by TCRdb to the 5' RACE reads, yields one record per CDR3 protein. Among nearly 1 million distinct CDR3 sequences, roughly half were seen once, and the ten largest hold about 21%. Staff drew ten milliliters of peripheral blood from each donor. The sample comes from a study of blood T cells in healthy people across ages. The CDR3 contains 15 residues. Germline CDR1 is MNHEY and CDR2 is SMNVEV (reference sequence). V trimming: 3 bases; J trimming: 4 bases; junction bases outside the gene matches: 8.

The clonotype was recovered from a woman in her fifties or sixties in good health. The sequenced sample was blood. The V gene is TRBV27, the J gene TRBJ2-7, with 8 bases that match TRBD2. The CDR3 region is CASSLYSGAGYEQYF. The CDR3, as DNA: TGTGCCAGCAGTTTGTATAGCGGGGCGGGGTACGAGCAGTACTTC.